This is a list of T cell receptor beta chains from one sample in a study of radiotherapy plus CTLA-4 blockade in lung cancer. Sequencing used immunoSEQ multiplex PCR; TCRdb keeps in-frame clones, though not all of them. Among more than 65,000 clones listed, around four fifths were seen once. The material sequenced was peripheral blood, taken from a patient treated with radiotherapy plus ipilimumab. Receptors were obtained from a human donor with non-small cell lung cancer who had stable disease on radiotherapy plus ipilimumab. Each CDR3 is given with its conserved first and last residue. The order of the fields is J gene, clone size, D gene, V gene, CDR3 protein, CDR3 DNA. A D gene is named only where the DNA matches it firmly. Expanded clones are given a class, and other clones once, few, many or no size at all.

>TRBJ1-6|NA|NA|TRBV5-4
CASRRNPGGQNSPLHF
TGTGCCAGCAGACGCAACCCCGGGGGGCAAAATTCACCCCTCCACTTT
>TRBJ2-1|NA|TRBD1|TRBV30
CAWKPPDRSSYNEQFF
TGTGCCTGGAAACCGCCGGACAGGAGCTCCTACAATGAGCAGTTCTTC
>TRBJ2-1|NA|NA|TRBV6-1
CASSATGLNNEQFF
TGTGCCAGCAGTGCCACTGGACTGAACAATGAGCAGTTCTTC
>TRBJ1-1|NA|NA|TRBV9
CASSVGRDRSAEAFF
TGTGCCAGCAGCGTAGGCCGGGATCGTAGTGCTGAAGCTTTCTTT
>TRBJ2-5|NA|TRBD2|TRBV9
CASSLAAGGAETQYF
TGTGCCAGCAGCCTAGCAGCGGGGGGTGCAGAGACCCAGTACTTC
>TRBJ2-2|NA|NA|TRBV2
CASSEARFGELFF
TGTGCCAGCAGTGAAGCCCGTTTCGGGGAGCTGTTTTTT
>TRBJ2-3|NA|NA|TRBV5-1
CASSLGTGITDTQYF
TGCGCCAGCAGCTTAGGGACGGGGATCACAGATACGCAGTATTTT
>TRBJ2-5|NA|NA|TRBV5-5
CASSLWQGQETQYF
TGTGCCAGCAGCTTATGGCAGGGCCAAGAGACCCAGTACTTC
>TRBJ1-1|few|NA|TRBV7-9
CASSSTSGSEAFF
TGTGCCAGCAGCTCTACTTCGGGCAGTGAAGCTTTCTTT
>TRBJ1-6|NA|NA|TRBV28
CASSLWAGEGLNNSPLHF
TGTGCCAGCAGTTTATGGGCGGGCGAGGGTCTTAATAATTCACCCCTCCACTTT
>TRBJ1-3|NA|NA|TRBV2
CASYRGSGNTIYF
TGTGCCTCCTATAGGGGCTCTGGAAACACCATATATTTT
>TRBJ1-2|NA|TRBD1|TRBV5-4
CASSSRGQNGYTF
TGTGCCAGCAGCTCCAGGGGGCAGAATGGCTACACCTTC
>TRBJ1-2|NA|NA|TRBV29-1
CSVPREGSYGYTF
TGCAGCGTCCCTAGGGAGGGCAGCTATGGCTACACCTTC
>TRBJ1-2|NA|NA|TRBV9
CASSDRQNYGYTF
TGTGCCAGCAGCGATAGACAGAACTATGGCTACACCTTC
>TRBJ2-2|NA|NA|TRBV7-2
CASRNRVGTGELFF
TGTGCCAGCAGGAACAGGGTCGGGACCGGGGAGCTGTTTTTT
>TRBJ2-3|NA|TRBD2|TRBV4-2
CASSKVAGGTSTDTQYF
TGTGCCAGCAGCAAAGTAGCGGGGGGGACGAGCACAGATACGCAGTATTTT
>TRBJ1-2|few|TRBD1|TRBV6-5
CASIGQVEGYTF
TGTGCCAGCATTGGACAGGTAGAAGGCTACACCTTC
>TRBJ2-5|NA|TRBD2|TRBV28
CASRNQRGGVETQYF
TGTGCCAGCCGTAACCAGCGGGGGGGAGTGGAGACCCAGTACTTC
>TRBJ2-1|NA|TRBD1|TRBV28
CASLTGGAGNEQFF
TGTGCCAGCCTTACAGGGGGCGCTGGCAATGAGCAGTTCTTC
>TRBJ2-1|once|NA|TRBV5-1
CASSRTTSGTGFNEQFF
TGCGCCAGCAGCCGAACCACCAGCGGAACCGGGTTCAATGAGCAGTTCTTC
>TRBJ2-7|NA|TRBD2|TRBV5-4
CASSSMGLADNSYEQYF
TGTGCCAGCAGCTCGATGGGACTAGCGGACAACTCCTACGAGCAGTACTTC
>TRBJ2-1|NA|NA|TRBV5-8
CASSLGLRSCNEQFF
TGTGCCAGCAGCTTGGGTCTCCGATCCTGCAATGAGCAGTTCTTC
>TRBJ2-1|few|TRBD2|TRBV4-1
CASSHARTSGSQYEQFF
TGCGCCAGCAGCCACGCTCGGACTAGCGGGAGTCAATATGAGCAGTTCTTC
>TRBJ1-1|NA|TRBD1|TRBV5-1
CASSLGTGALLNTEAFF
TGCGCCAGCAGCTTGGGGACAGGGGCCCTTTTGAACACTGAAGCTTTCTTT
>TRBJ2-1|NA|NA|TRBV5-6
CASSLDYSYNEQFF
TGTGCCAGCAGCTTGGACTACTCCTACAATGAGCAGTTCTTC
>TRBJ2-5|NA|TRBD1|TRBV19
CASKDRRTETQYF
TGTGCCAGCAAGGACAGGCGCACGGAGACCCAGTACTTC
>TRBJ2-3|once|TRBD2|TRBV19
CASSMGTSGIDTQYF
TGTGCCAGTAGTATGGGGACTAGCGGGATAGATACGCAGTATTTT
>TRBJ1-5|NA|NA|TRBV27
CASSAGVPGPGGNQPQHF
TGTGCCAGCAGTGCCGGCGTCCCGGGACCTGGGGGCAATCAGCCCCAGCATTTT
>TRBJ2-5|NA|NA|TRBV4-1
CASSQGPDQETQYF
TGCGCCAGCAGCCAGGGTCCGGACCAAGAGACCCAGTACTTC
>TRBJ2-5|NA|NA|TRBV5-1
CASSDLGIQYF
TGCGCCAGCAGCGACCTGGGGATCCAGTACTTC
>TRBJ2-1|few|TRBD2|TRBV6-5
CASTGTSGRFNEQFF
TGTGCCAGCACAGGGACTAGCGGGAGGTTCAATGAGCAGTTCTTC
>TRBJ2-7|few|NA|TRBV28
CASSPPGRGLYEQYF
TGTGCCAGCAGTCCCCCGGGGAGGGGGCTATACGAGCAGTACTTC
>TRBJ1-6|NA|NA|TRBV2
CASRFMGKSPLHF
TGTGCCAGCAGGTTTATGGGGAAATCACCCCTCCACTTT
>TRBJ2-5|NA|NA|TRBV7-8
CASSLALQETQYF
TGTGCCAGCAGCTTAGCGTTGCAAGAGACCCAGTACTTC
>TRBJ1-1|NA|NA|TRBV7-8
CASSIPGAVAEAFF
TGTGCCAGCAGTATCCCAGGGGCTGTTGCTGAAGCTTTCTTT
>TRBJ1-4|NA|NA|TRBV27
CASSYRGGGEKLFF
TGTGCCAGCAGTTACCGTGGGGGTGGTGAAAAACTGTTTTTT
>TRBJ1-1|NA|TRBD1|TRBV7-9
CASSRTGVNTEAFF
TGTGCCAGCAGCCGGACAGGGGTAAACACTGAAGCTTTCTTT
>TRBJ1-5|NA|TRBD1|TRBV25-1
CASSEYGQGFDQPQHF
TGTGCCAGCAGTGAATATGGACAGGGTTTCGATCAGCCCCAGCATTTT
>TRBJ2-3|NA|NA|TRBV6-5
CASSQLARPRDTQYF
TGTGCCAGCAGTCAGCTAGCGAGACCCAGGGATACGCAGTATTTT
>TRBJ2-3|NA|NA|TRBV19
CASSIQLYTDTQYF
TGTGCCAGTAGTATACAATTGTACACAGATACGCAGTATTTT
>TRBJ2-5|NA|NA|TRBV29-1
CSVGPAVQETQYF
TGCAGCGTTGGTCCGGCAGTCCAAGAGACCCAGTACTTC
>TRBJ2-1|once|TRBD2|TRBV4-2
CASSRPGLAEYNEQFF
TGTGCCAGCAGCCGCCCGGGACTAGCGGAGTACAATGAGCAGTTCTTC
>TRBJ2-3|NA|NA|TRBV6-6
CASRFRLESTDTQYF
TGTGCCAGCAGATTCAGACTAGAAAGCACAGATACGCAGTATTTT
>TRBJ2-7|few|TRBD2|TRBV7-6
CASSLGGLAYEQYF
TGTGCCAGCAGCTTAGGGGGACTAGCCTACGAGCAGTACTTC
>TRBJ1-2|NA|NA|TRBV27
CASSFSGVANGYTF
TGTGCCAGCAGTTTCTCGGGGGTTGCTAATGGCTACACCTTC
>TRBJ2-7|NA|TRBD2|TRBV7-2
CASSSTRSGGSRSHEQYF
TGTGCCAGCAGCTCGACGAGGAGCGGGGGGTCCCGGTCCCACGAGCAGTACTTC
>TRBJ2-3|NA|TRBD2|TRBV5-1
CASSLAGGRTDTQYF
TGCGCCAGCAGCCTGGCGGGGGGTCGCACAGATACGCAGTATTTT
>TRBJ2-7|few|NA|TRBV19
CASSTVRGYEQYF
TGTGCCAGTAGTACCGTCCGAGGGTACGAGCAGTACTTC
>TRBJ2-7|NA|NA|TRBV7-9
CAGARNNEQYF
TGTGCCGGAGCCAGAAATAACGAGCAGTACTTC
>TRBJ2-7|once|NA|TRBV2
CASSELGGGSFYEQYF
TGTGCCAGCAGTGAATTAGGAGGGGGCAGTTTTTACGAGCAGTACTTC
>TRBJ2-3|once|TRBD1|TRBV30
CAYTQGDPTDTQYF
TGTGCCTACACCCAGGGGGACCCCACAGATACGCAGTATTTT
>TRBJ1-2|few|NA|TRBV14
CASSQDRGARRYTF
TGTGCCAGCAGCCAAGATAGGGGGGCTAGGCGCTACACCTTC
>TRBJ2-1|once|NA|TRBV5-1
CASSLVAASSYNEQFF
TGCGCCAGCAGCTTAGTAGCGGCGAGCTCCTACAATGAGCAGTTCTTC